This T cell receptor (beta chain) was sequenced during a study of blood T cell repertoires in COVID-19. Study-wide background: Sample material is recorded as cDNA or gDNA derived from T cells, B-cell-depleted T cells, or PBMCs.

The table came from immunoSEQ multiplex PCR; TCRdb's copy has only in-frame clones and leaves some out. Among under 200,000 clones listed, around 85% were seen once. Germline V lookup: CDR1 SGHDT, CDR2 YYEEEE. Trimming stripped 2 bases from V and 5 bases from J, with 10 bases between. This CDR3 spans 13 amino acids. As regards this clone: Other DNA sequences in this specimen translate into the identical CDR3.

What was sequenced was peripheral blood. The chain employs TRBV5-6 and TRBJ1-2, with TRBD1 as a possible D gene (5 bases). This sequence was found in a man in his 60s who had recovered from COVID-19. In nucleotides, the CDR3 is TGTGCCAGCAGCTTCGGGGGAGCATATGGCTACACCTTC. It translates to CASSFGGAYGYTF. The full variable domain, with the rest looked up from reference TRBV5-6 and TRBJ1-2, is DAGVTQSPTHLIKTRGQQVTLRCSPKSGHDTVSWYQQALGQGPQFIFQYYEEEERQRGNFPDRFSGHQFPNYSSELNVNALLLGDSALYLCASSFGGAYGYTFGSGTRLTVV.